This is a list of T cell receptor beta chains from one sample in a study of T-cell reconstitution after alpha-beta-depleted transplantation in children. TCRdb reprocessed the PCR reads with MiXCR, giving one entry per CDR3 protein. The sample records hundreds of thousands of distinct CDR3 sequences, about a sixth being singletons. Specimen: PBMCs from the stem cell graft donor, collected from the stem cell graft. All receptors derive from a human donor who donated a stem cell graft to a child with acute lymphoblastic leukemia. Both conserved end residues are part of each CDR3. The order of the fields is D gene, J gene, V gene, clone size, CDR3 DNA, CDR3 protein. The D gene is left open where the match is weak. Size tells how often a clone was seen (once, few, many) or the class of an expanded clone, and some rows leave it out.

d_call: -
j_call: TRBJ1-2
v_call: TRBV4-1
clone_size: many
cdr3_nt: TGCGCCAGCAGCCAAGCTGCAGGGGCGACAATTAACTATGGCTACACCTTC
cdr3_aa: CASSQAAGATINYGYTF

d_call: TRBD2
j_call: TRBJ2-5
v_call: TRBV5-1
clone_size: -
cdr3_nt: TGCGCCAGCAGCTTCGGACTAGCGGGAGTGAGGGGCGACGAAGAGACCCAGTACTTC
cdr3_aa: CASSFGLAGVRGDEETQYF

d_call: TRBD1
j_call: TRBJ1-1
v_call: TRBV29-1
clone_size: few
cdr3_nt: TGCAGCGTAAAAGACAGGGAGGGGACTGAAGCTTTCTTT
cdr3_aa: CSVKDREGTEAFF

d_call: TRBD1
j_call: TRBJ2-7
v_call: TRBV12-3/TRBV12-4
clone_size: few
cdr3_nt: TGTGCCAGCAGAACAGGGGGTCACTCCTACGAGCAGTACTTC
cdr3_aa: CASRTGGHSYEQYF

d_call: -
j_call: TRBJ2-1
v_call: TRBV29-1
clone_size: -
cdr3_nt: TGCAGCCTCGGCAGGAGATGGACATACAATGAGCAGTTCTTC
cdr3_aa: CSLGRRWTYNEQFF

d_call: TRBD1
j_call: TRBJ1-1
v_call: TRBV5-1
clone_size: -
cdr3_nt: TGCGCCAGCAGCCCGGGACAGGCCGCTGAAGCTTTCTTT
cdr3_aa: CASSPGQAAEAFF

d_call: TRBD1
j_call: TRBJ2-5
v_call: TRBV2
clone_size: -
cdr3_nt: TGTGCCAGCAGCCTTGGGACAGGTTTATCGGAGACCCAGTACTTC
cdr3_aa: CASSLGTGLSETQYF

d_call: -
j_call: TRBJ2-1
v_call: TRBV5-1
clone_size: -
cdr3_nt: TGCGCCAGCAGCTTAGTGACTGGGGTCCCTGAGCAGTTCTTC
cdr3_aa: CASSLVTGVPEQFF

d_call: -
j_call: TRBJ2-7
v_call: TRBV9
clone_size: few
cdr3_nt: TGTGCCAGCAGCGCCTATAGCGGCAGCTCCTACGAGCAGTACTTC
cdr3_aa: CASSAYSGSSYEQYF

d_call: TRBD2
j_call: TRBJ2-1
v_call: TRBV7-3
clone_size: -
cdr3_nt: TGTGCCAGCAGCTTACTCGGACTAGCGGGAGATTTCGATGAGCAGTTCTTC
cdr3_aa: CASSLLGLAGDFDEQFF

d_call: -
j_call: TRBJ2-7
v_call: TRBV7-8
clone_size: -
cdr3_nt: TGTGCCAGCAGCTTCCTCGGGGGTGAGCAGTACTTC
cdr3_aa: CASSFLGGEQYF